Below are 24 T cell receptor beta chains sequenced from a single sample in a study of blood T cell repertoires in COVID-19. Sequencing used immunoSEQ multiplex PCR; TCRdb keeps in-frame clones, though not all of them. The table lists 380,000 or so clones, approximately 88% of them singletons, with around 1.2% in the top ten. Sequencing was performed on peripheral blood. These receptors were taken from a man aged 40-55 years with acute or convalescent COVID-19.

This clone was recorded only once. The chain carries TRBV6-1 and TRBJ1-5, with a possible D match to TRBD1 (6 bases). Germline CDR1 is MNHNS and CDR2 is SASEGT. The CDR3 is 15 amino acids. Between the trimmed V and J ends, which lost 0 bases and 3 bases, there was a span of 9 bases. The CDR3 nucleotides are TGTGCCAGCAGTGAAGCTTGGACAGTCAATCAGCCCCAGCATTTT. As protein: CASSEAWTVNQPQHF.

The CDR3 reads CASSVDGSGLDEQFF. The CDR3 DNA reads TGTGCCAGCAGCGTAGACGGGAGCGGTCTGGATGAGCAGTTCTTC. V usage is TRBV9 and J usage is TRBJ2-1; the D gene is possibly TRBD2 (6 bases). In germline, CDR1 is SGDLS, CDR2 YYNGEE. V lost 0 bases to trimming and J lost 8 bases, with 15 bases between them. CDR3 length: 15 residues.

The CDR3 reads CASSQRQGVDEQFF. In DNA, the CDR3 is TGCGCCAGCAGCCAGCGACAGGGGGTCGATGAGCAGTTCTTC. The chain uses TRBV4-1 and TRBJ2-1; 9 bases fit TRBD1. The V segment lost 3 bases and the J segment 8 bases; nucleotides outside the gene matches: 5. The CDR3 covers 14 residues. The germline gives CDR1 MGHRA, CDR2 YSYEKL.

J is TRBJ2-2 and V is TRBV6-1; D is uncertain. In germline, CDR1 is MNHNS, CDR2 SASEGT. The V gene lost 1 base and the J gene lost 0 bases, with 12 bases spanning the gap. The CDR3 has 17 residues. CDR3 amino acids: CASSEDPGSPNTGELFF. The CDR3 coding sequence is TGTGCCAGCAGTGAAGATCCAGGCAGCCCGAACACCGGGGAGCTGTTTTTT.

In this sample, this clone turned up once. The J gene is TRBJ2-1, the V gene TRBV6-5; weak D call: TRBD2 (5 bases). The germline V gene has CDR1 MNHEY and CDR2 SVGAGI. CDR3 length equals 12 residues. The germline V and J ends were trimmed by 9 bases and 1 base, with 7 bases remaining between them. The CDR3 region is CASLASYNEQFF. In DNA form, the CDR3 reads TGTGCCAGTCTAGCATCCTACAATGAGCAGTTCTTC.

The chain recombines TRBV27 with TRBJ1-1, with TRBD1 identical over 11 bases. The trim removed 3 bases at V and 3 bases at J, leaving 6 bases unmatched. The V gene's germline CDR1 is MNHEY and CDR2 SMNVEV (reference sequence). The CDR3 covers 16 residues. The CDR3 spells CASSFGTGGLDTEAFF. The DNA for the CDR3 is TGTGCCAGCAGTTTCGGGACAGGGGGTTTGGACACTGAAGCTTTCTTT.

V usage is TRBV14 and J usage is TRBJ2-1, with 10 bases matching TRBD2. V shed 4 bases, J shed 8 bases, and the junction held 8 bases outside the gene matches. The germline CDR1 and CDR2 sequences are SGHDN and FVKESK. CDR3 length: 15 amino acids. The CDR3 coding sequence is TGTGCCAGCAGCCCCGTTGGGCTAGCGGGAGATGAGCAGTTCTTC. Its translation is CASSPVGLAGDEQFF.

In its sample, this clone was seen once. This chain links TRBV4-1 with TRBJ2-7, with 7 bases identical to TRBD2. Trimming removed 2 bases from V and 4 bases from J; junction bases left unmatched: 11. The CDR3 runs 16 residues. Germline-derived CDR1 and CDR2 are MGHRA and YSYEKL. The CDR3 reads CASSQPRASGEYEQYF. As DNA, the CDR3 is TGCGCCAGCAGCCAACCACGGGCTAGCGGAGAGTACGAGCAGTACTTC.

This chain links TRBV7-2 with TRBJ1-1, with D possibly TRBD1 on 6 matching bases. The CDR3 loop spans 14 amino acids. V was cut by 3 bases and J by 2 bases, with 10 bases left in between. The V gene's germline CDR1 is SGHTA and CDR2 FQGNSA. CDR3 sequence: CASSLVQGNTEAFF. CDR3 DNA sequence: TGTGCCAGCAGCTTGGTACAGGGAAACACTGAAGCTTTCTTT. Combining the CDR3 with reference TRBV7-2 and TRBJ1-1 gives the whole variable domain GAGVSQSPSNKVTEKGKDVELRCDPISGHTALYWYRQSLGQGLEFLIYFQGNSAPDKSGLPSDRFSAERTGGSVSTLTIQRTQQEDSAVYLCASSLVQGNTEAFFGQGTRLTVV.

The genes are TRBV5-1 and TRBJ1-2; 9 positions agree with TRBD1. This CDR3 region has 15 residues. V lost 3 bases, J lost 2 bases, and 5 bases stayed unmatched. Germline values: CDR1 SGHRS, CDR2 YFSETQ. The CDR3 coding sequence is TGCGCCAGCAGCTGGGGGGACAGGGTAAACTATGGCTACACCTTC. This encodes CASSWGDRVNYGYTF. The complete variable domain, with remaining parts taken from reference TRBV5-1 and TRBJ1-2, reads KAGVTQTPRYLIKTRGQQVTLSCSPISGHRSVSWYQQTPGQGLQFLFEYFSETQRNKGNFPGRFSGRQFSNSRSEMNVSTLELGDSALYLCASSWGDRVNYGYTFGSGTRLTVV.

V gene TRBV4-1 combines with J gene TRBJ2-1; D call uncertain. The CDR3 extends over 14 amino acids. Germline V CDR1 and CDR2: MGHRA, YSYEKL. The V and J ends lost 4 bases and 0 bases respectively, with 7 bases between them. CDR3 loop: CASSPLSSYNEQFF. As DNA, the CDR3 is TGCGCCAGCAGCCCACTTTCCTCCTACAATGAGCAGTTCTTC.

CDR3 sequence (DNA): TGTGCCAGCAGTTATGGGACTCGGAACACCGGGGAGCTGTTTTTT. Residues: CASSYGTRNTGELFF. This sequence joins TRBV6-6 and TRBJ2-2; a weak D match, TRBD2 (6 bases). Germline values: CDR1 MNHNY, CDR2 SVGAGI (reference sequence). The CDR3 has 15 residues. Trimming removed 3 bases from V and 1 base from J, with 9 bases in between.

This chain joins TRBV5-1 and TRBJ2-4; 8 bases are a match to TRBD1. Germline CDR1 and CDR2: SGHRS and YFSETQ. Trimming removed 4 bases from V and 3 bases from J; junction bases left unmatched: 18. The CDR3 has 19 amino acids. CDR3 bases: TGCGCCAGCAGCGAGAACAGGGGCAGGGGGCTTTTTGGCAAAAACATTCAGTACTTC. This translates into CASSENRGRGLFGKNIQYF.

CDR3 DNA sequence: TGTGCCAGTAGGACAGGGGGGTACCAAGAGACCCAGTACTTC. It codes for CASRTGGYQETQYF. The V call is TRBV19, the J call TRBJ2-5, with 9 positions matching TRBD1. After removal of 6 bases from V and 0 bases from J, the junction contained 2 bases not matched to a gene. From germline, CDR1 is LNHDA and CDR2 SQIVND (reference sequence). This CDR3 region has 14 residues.

The V call is TRBV9, the J call TRBJ2-3; 15 bases are a match to TRBD2. Trimming took 4 bases from V and 1 from J; bases not matched to a gene: 7. Germline V gives CDR1 SGDLS, CDR2 YYNGEE. The CDR3 runs 18 residues. The CDR3 here is CASSFGLAGGAGTDTQYF. For the CDR3, the DNA is TGTGCCAGCAGCTTCGGACTAGCGGGGGGGGCCGGCACAGATACGCAGTATTTT.

The rearrangement uses TRBV24-1 and TRBJ1-2; 7 nucleotides match TRBD1. The CDR3 runs 16 residues. CDR1 and CDR2 (germline): KGHDR, SFDVKD. The junction had 13 bases not matched to a gene; V was cut back by 7 bases and J by 3 bases. CDR3 protein: CATRGSSWDSHYGYTF. The CDR3 DNA is TGTGCCACCAGAGGATCAAGCTGGGACAGCCACTATGGCTACACCTTC.

The gene calls are TRBV27 and TRBJ1-3; TRBD1 matches 10 bases. The V and J ends lost 6 bases and 0 bases, in that order; junction bases with no gene match: 5. This CDR3 comprises 16 residues. Germline V lookup: CDR1 MNHEY, CDR2 SMNVEV (reference sequence). In DNA form, the CDR3 reads TGTGCCAGCAGATCACGGACAGGGGGCTCTGGAAACACCATATATTTT. It translates to CASRSRTGGSGNTIYF.

The chain combines TRBV16 with TRBJ1-5; 7 bases align to TRBD1. The germline gives CDR1 KGHSY, CDR2 FQNENV. This CDR3 spans 14 amino acids. V was pared by 4 bases and J by 7 bases, with 7 bases of the junction left unmatched. CDR3 loop: CASSLTGQRQPQHF. DNA of the CDR3: TGTGCCAGCAGCCTGACAGGGCAACGGCAGCCCCAGCATTTT.

J is TRBJ1-5 and V is TRBV27, with 7 positions matching TRBD1. There are 18 residues in the CDR3. Trimming at V came to 5 bases and at J to 4 bases, leaving 17 bases not matched to a gene. CDR1 and CDR2 (germline): MNHEY, SMNVEV (reference sequence). In DNA, the CDR3 is TGTGCCAGCAGTCGCCGGCCCTCAACAGGGGCCTTAAATCAGCCCCAGCATTTT. Translating it yields CASSRRPSTGALNQPQHF.

The rearrangement uses TRBV6-5 and TRBJ2-3; perhaps TRBD1 as D (6 bases). Trimming took off 5 bases at V and 4 bases at J, with 7 bases between the two ends. The germline V gene has CDR1 MNHEY and CDR2 SVGAGI. This CDR3 spans 12 amino acids. The CDR3 loop reads CASSQGPDTQYF. As DNA, the CDR3 is TGTGCCAGCAGTCAGGGGCCAGATACGCAGTATTTT.

V usage is TRBV19 and J usage is TRBJ2-3; 11 nucleotides line up with TRBD2. The J segment lost 2 bases and the V segment lost 7 bases, leaving 14 bases of the junction unmatched. The CDR3 loop spans 18 amino acids. Germline V gene data show CDR1 as LNHDA and CDR2 as SQIVND (reference sequence). Here the CDR3 reads CASTRSGTSGSTTDTQYF. The DNA of the CDR3 is TGTGCCAGTACGAGATCGGGGACTAGCGGTTCTACCACAGATACGCAGTATTTT.

This sequence joins TRBV12-3 or TRBV12-4 and TRBJ1-1, with unresolved D. V lost 5 bases and J 1 base, leaving 8 bases between the germline ends. CDR3 length: 13 amino acids. The CDR3 loop is CASSSGPNTEAFF. CDR3 in DNA: TGTGCCAGCAGTAGCGGACCGAACACTGAAGCTTTCTTT.

The V and J genes are TRBV2 and TRBJ2-2; D may be TRBD2 (5 bases). This CDR3 region has 15 residues. Trimming cost V 8 bases and J 1 base, with 14 bases left between them. CDR1 is SNHLY, CDR2 FYNNEI, per germline. The CDR3 reads CASFRDALNTGELFF. As DNA, the CDR3 is TGTGCCAGCTTTCGGGATGCCTTGAACACCGGGGAGCTGTTTTTT.

The V call is TRBV27, the J call TRBJ2-1; weak D call: TRBD1 (6 bases). Per germline, CDR1 MNHEY and CDR2 SMNVEV (reference sequence). V was cut by 4 bases and J by 1 base, with 23 bases left in between. This CDR3 is 19 amino acids long. The CDR3 DNA reads TGTGCCAGCAGTTCCTACTGGACAGCTCCCCGCCAATCCTACAATGAGCAGTTCTTC. Residues: CASSSYWTAPRQSYNEQFF.